This T cell receptor (beta chain) was identified during a study of neurological immune-mediated disorders. This clonotype was seen ten or more times. TCRdb independently ran MiXCR on the 5' RACE reads; one entry per CDR3 protein. The repertoire holds more than 75,000 distinct CDR3 sequences, with 10% as singletons. The V gene's germline CDR1 is SQVTM and CDR2 ANQGSEA. Trimming stripped 6 bases from V and 11 bases from J, with 16 bases between. The CDR3 extends over 11 amino acids. This TCR derives from a man in his forties in good health. The material sequenced was PBMCs. The V gene is TRBV29-1, the J gene TRBJ1-1; weak D call: TRBD1 (6 bases). The CDR3 is CSVPYGRGAFF. As DNA, the CDR3 is TGCAGCGTCCCGTACGGGAGGGGGGCTTTCTTT.